What follows are 27 T cell receptor beta chains derived from one specimen sequenced in a study of human T cells and chemical hapten exposure. TCRdb fed the RACE reads into MiXCR, producing one record per CDR3 protein. Among fewer than 100,000 distinct CDR3 sequences listed, roughly 12% were seen once. As for time point: patch test 1, 2 weeks after DPC sensitization. Treatment described: therapeutic diphenylcyclopropenone sensitization with weekly scalp DPC. The sequencing here drew on whole blood, taken in connection with sensitization to the hapten diphenylcyclopropenone (DPC). The source of these receptors is a woman aged 60 to 75 with alopecia areata. Some clones in this sample may be carry-over from other donors' samples.

The rearrangement uses TRBV7-9 and TRBJ2-1; D uncertain. The CDR3 is made up of 14 amino acids. The germline V and J ends were trimmed by 1 base and 2 bases, with 6 bases remaining between them. Looked up from germline, CDR1 is SEHNR and CDR2 is FQNEAQ (reference sequence). The CDR3 DNA is TGTGCCAGCAGCTTAGAAAAAACCTACAATGAGCAGTTCTTC. This translates into CASSLEKTYNEQFF. Full variable domain (remainder filled in from reference TRBV7-9 and TRBJ2-1): DTGVSQNPRHKITKRGQNVTFRCDPISEHNRLYWYRQTLGQGPEFLTYFQNEAQLEKSRLLSDRFSAERPKGSFSTLEIQRTEQGDSAMYLCASSLEKTYNEQFFGPGTRLTVL.

This clonotype was seen repeatedly, ten times or more. The chain employs TRBV5-1 and TRBJ2-7; TRBD2 matches 13 bases. The germline V gene encodes CDR1 SGHRS and CDR2 YFSETQ. CDR3 length equals 14 residues. J gave up 6 bases and V 3 bases, and 3 bases lay outside the gene matches. The CDR3 is CASSSRTSGGEQYF. The DNA for the CDR3 is TGCGCCAGCAGCTCCAGGACTAGCGGGGGCGAGCAGTACTTC.

This clonotype occurred a few times. CDR3 in amino acids: CSAYRGQVSNQPQHF. The CDR3 DNA reads as TGCAGCGCGTACAGGGGGCAAGTGAGCAATCAGCCCCAGCATTTT. The J gene is TRBJ1-5, the V gene TRBV20-1; TRBD1 aligns across 9 bases. The length of the CDR3 is 15 residues. Germline CDR1 is DFQATT and CDR2 is SNEGSKA (reference sequence).

This clonotype has just a few counts. The chain couples TRBV2 to TRBJ1-6, with D unclear. V was shortened by 4 bases and J by 7 bases, with 8 bases between the two germline ends. The CDR3 contains 13 residues. From germline, CDR1 is SNHLY and CDR2 FYNNEI. The CDR3, as DNA: TGTGCCAGCAGTGCGCCGGCAAATTCACCCCTCCACTTT. It yields the protein CASSAPANSPLHF.

As regards this clonotype: One junction end does not reproduce the germline sequence, and a read error may be involved. This chain links TRBV5-4 with TRBJ1-2, with D perhaps TRBD1 (5 bases). In germline, CDR1 is SGHNT, CDR2 YYREEE (reference sequence). This CDR3 has 15 residues. CDR3 amino acids: CASSLIPGLSYGYTF. The DNA of the CDR3 is TGTGCCAGCAGCTTGATCCCGGGGCTCTCCTATGGTTACACCTTC.

Ten or more counts support this clonotype. The V gene is TRBV29-1, the J gene TRBJ1-6; 7 bases agree with TRBD1. The CDR3 has 13 amino acids. CDR1 and CDR2 from the germline V gene are SQVTM and ANQGSEA. Trimming removed 6 bases from V and 8 bases from J; junction bases left unmatched: 7. Here the CDR3 DNA reads TGCAGCGTGCAGGACAGGAGGGATTCACCCCTCCACTTT. This encodes CSVQDRRDSPLHF.

This clonotype has only a few counts. The genes are TRBV10-2 and TRBJ2-2; D remains ambiguous. Trimming removed 7 bases at V and 4 bases at J, with 10 bases between. CDR3 size: 13 residues. Germline V gene sequence: CDR1 WSHSY, CDR2 SAAADI. The CDR3 here is CASTTLFTGELFF. CDR3 sequence (DNA): TGCGCCAGCACCACCCTCTTCACCGGGGAGCTGTTTTTT.

At least ten counts were recorded for this clonotype. V usage is TRBV3-1 and J usage is TRBJ2-7; D remains ambiguous. The CDR3 contains 11 residues. Germline V lookup: CDR1 LGHDT, CDR2 YNNKEL (reference sequence). The V end lost 8 bases, the J end lost 2 bases, and 7 bases lay between the germline ends. CDR3 in amino acids: CASADPYEQYF. In nucleotides, the CDR3 is TGTGCCAGCGCCGACCCCTACGAGCAGTACTTC.

This clonotype was seen a few times. This chain uses TRBV5-4 with TRBJ2-1, with 8 positions matching TRBD1. Per the germline V gene, CDR1 is SGHNT and CDR2 is YYREEE (reference sequence). J was trimmed by 4 bases and V by 4 bases; bases with no gene match: 10. The CDR3 extends over 16 amino acids. The DNA for the CDR3 is TGTGCCAGCAGCCCCCCCGGGACAGGAAAATACAATGAGCAGTTCTTC. It encodes CASSPPGTGKYNEQFF.

This clonotype was found many times. The gene calls are TRBV6-2 or TRBV6-3 and TRBJ2-5; no reliable D call. The germline V gene has CDR1 MNHEY and CDR2 SVGEGT. The CDR3 runs 11 residues. Deletions cut 8 bases from V and 7 bases from J, with 11 bases between. The DNA for the CDR3 is TGTGCCAGCCGGAAAGCATCGACCCAGTACTTC. Its protein is CASRKASTQYF.

The chain joins TRBV2 to TRBJ2-5, with D perhaps assigned TRBD1 or TRBD2 (6 bases each). The V gene lost 4 bases and the J gene lost 7 bases, with 22 bases spanning the gap. CDR1 is SNHLY and CDR2 is FYNNEI in the germline V gene. The CDR3 runs 16 residues. The CDR3, as DNA: TGTGCCAGCAGTGTGGCTGGGGGGCCCCAGGGACGGACCCAGTACTTC. This translates into CASSVAGGPQGRTQYF.

This chain links TRBV18 with TRBJ1-1, with TRBD1 matching 10 bases. This CDR3 contains 15 residues. With 3 bases clipped from V and 5 bases from J, the junction kept 6 bases outside the gene matches. Germline V gene data show CDR1 as KGHSH and CDR2 as LQKENI. The CDR3 DNA follows: TGTGCCAGCTCACCGGGACAGGGGATAGGGACTGAAGCTTTCTTT. Translation gives CASSPGQGIGTEAFF.

This clonotype has a count of ten or more. This CDR3 is CASSPNAGAIDTQYF. The CDR3 DNA sequence: TGTGCCAGCTCACCCAATGCGGGGGCCATAGATACGCAGTATTTT. This chain links TRBV18 with TRBJ2-3; D may be TRBD2 (7 bases). The germline CDR1 and CDR2 sequences are KGHSH and LQKENI. The CDR3 runs to 15 residues. Deletions cut 3 bases from V and 5 bases from J, with 15 bases between.

In its sample, this clonotype was seen many times. V is TRBV11-1 and J is TRBJ2-7, with D perhaps matching TRBD2 (6 bases). Trimming took off 1 base at V and 2 bases at J, with 12 bases between the two ends. Germline V gene sequence: CDR1 SGHAT, CDR2 FQDESV (reference sequence). CDR3 size: 15 residues. In nucleotides, the CDR3 is TGTGCCAGCAGCTTAGATGGGGACTCCCCCTACGAGCAGTACTTC. Protein: CASSLDGDSPYEQYF.

The table lists this clonotype with many counts. The chain has TRBV20-1 and TRBJ2-7; TRBD1 aligns across 9 bases. CDR3 size: 14 residues. The germline V gene has CDR1 DFQATT and CDR2 SNEGSKA (reference sequence). V was clipped by 3 bases and J by 2 bases; unmatched bases: 5. CDR3 region: CSASGTGTTYEQYF. Here the CDR3 DNA reads TGCAGTGCTAGCGGGACAGGGACAACCTACGAGCAGTACTTC.

Only a few counts were recorded for this clonotype. CDR3 loop: CASSVAPGEAYEQYF. DNA for the CDR3: TGTGCCAGCAGCGTAGCTCCCGGGGAAGCCTACGAGCAGTACTTC. The chain has TRBV9 and TRBJ2-7; D is perhaps TRBD2 (5 bases). CDR3 length equals 15 residues. The germline CDR1 and CDR2 sequences are SGDLS and YYNGEE. V lost 0 bases, J lost 2 bases, and 12 bases lay in between.

This chain's CDR3 is CASSVGGDSDTQYF. The DNA of the CDR3 is TGTGCCAGCAGCGTAGGGGGGGATTCAGATACGCAGTATTTT. The chain combines TRBV9 with TRBJ2-3; possibly TRBD2 for D (6 bases). Trimming took off 0 bases at V and 4 bases at J, with 9 bases between the two ends. Germline CDR1 reads SGDLS; CDR2 reads YYNGEE. CDR3 length: 14 amino acids.

The genes are TRBV29-1 and TRBJ2-3; tentative D call: TRBD1 (5 bases). This CDR3 comprises 13 residues. Germline CDR1 reads SQVTM; CDR2 reads ANQGSEA. V shed 7 bases and J shed 1 base, with 12 bases lying between them. The CDR3, as DNA: TGCAGCGCCCGAGCACAGGGCACAGATACGCAGTATTTT. This sequence encodes CSARAQGTDTQYF.

The chain combines TRBV3-1 with TRBJ1-4, with TRBD1 as a possible D gene (5 bases). Germline assignment: CDR1 LGHDT and CDR2 YNNKEL (reference sequence). V shed 0 bases and J shed 4 bases, with 12 bases lying between them. The CDR3 contains 16 residues. The DNA for the CDR3 is TGTGCCAGCAGCCAAGATACCGGGACCCATAATGAAAAACTGTTTTTT. It specifies CASSQDTGTHNEKLFF. The complete variable domain, with remaining parts taken from reference TRBV3-1 and TRBJ1-4, reads DTAVSQTPKYLVTQMGNDKSIKCEQNLGHDTMYWYKQDSKKFLKIMFSYNNKELIINETVPNRFSPKSPDKAHLNLHINSLELGDSAVYFCASSQDTGTHNEKLFFGSGTQLSVL.

The chain carries TRBV29-1 and TRBJ2-3; D gene ambiguous. Germline-derived CDR1 and CDR2 are SQVTM and ANQGSEA. This CDR3 has 11 residues. The germline V and J ends were trimmed by 7 bases and 9 bases, with 14 bases remaining between them. The CDR3 spells CSGDREFTQYF. The DNA of the CDR3 is TGCAGCGGGGATAGGGAATTCACGCAGTATTTT.

This clonotype has more than one count but fewer than ten. J is TRBJ1-6 and V is TRBV12-3 or TRBV12-4, with 7 bases lining up with TRBD1. Losses at the gene ends were 6 bases for V and 11 bases for J; bases not matched to a gene: 13. CDR3 size: 15 residues. CDR3 protein: CASRTTGAPWAPLHF. In DNA form, the CDR3 reads TGTGCCAGCAGAACTACAGGGGCTCCTTGGGCACCCCTCCACTTT.

This clonotype was seen ten or more times. The chain carries TRBV20-1 and TRBJ2-1; 7 bases align to TRBD2. The CDR3 is 14 residues long. The germline V gene encodes CDR1 DFQATT and CDR2 SNEGSKA (reference sequence). The J segment lost 10 bases and the V segment lost 3 bases, leaving 12 bases of the junction unmatched. CDR3 loop: CSARAQTSRWEQFF. The CDR3, as DNA: TGCAGTGCTAGGGCGCAGACTAGCCGATGGGAGCAGTTCTTC.

This clonotype was counted between two and nine times. This chain connects TRBV6-2 or TRBV6-3 to TRBJ1-1; TRBD1 aligns across 8 bases. Germline V gene sequence: CDR1 MNHEY, CDR2 SVGEGT. V lost 1 base to trimming and J lost 7 bases; unmatched junction nucleotides: 11. The CDR3 covers 16 residues. This chain's CDR3 is CASSYLAGGQDLEAFF. The DNA for the CDR3 is TGTGCCAGCAGTTACTTAGCAGGGGGCCAGGATCTTGAAGCTTTCTTT.

A few counts support this clonotype. V and J are TRBV29-1 and TRBJ1-1, with D perhaps TRBD1 (6 bases). In germline, CDR1 is SQVTM, CDR2 ANQGSEA. The ends were cut back, 7 bases at V and 4 bases at J, with 16 bases in the middle. The CDR3 is made up of 13 amino acids. The CDR3 DNA reads TGCAGCGCTGGGGGGCTGCCGGGCACTGAAGCTTTCTTT. This gives the protein CSAGGLPGTEAFF.

In this sample, this clonotype turned up many times. This sequence joins TRBV6-1 and TRBJ2-1; 7 nucleotides agree with TRBD1. This CDR3 has 16 residues. CDR1 is MNHNS and CDR2 is SASEGT in the germline V gene. V gave up 8 bases and J gave up 6 bases; unmatched junction bases: 16. CDR3 region: CASGPNRGPPPNEQFF. DNA for the CDR3: TGTGCCAGCGGTCCAAACAGGGGACCCCCCCCCAATGAGCAGTTCTTC.

This clonotype was counted between two and nine times. The rearrangement links TRBV7-9 to TRBJ2-2, with D hard to call. Germline loops: CDR1 SEHNR, CDR2 FQNEAQ (reference sequence). V lost 1 base to trimming and J lost 2 bases, with 5 bases between them. There are 14 residues in the CDR3. The CDR3 sequence is CASSLGSNTGELFF. The CDR3, as DNA: TGTGCCAGCAGCTTAGGTTCAAACACCGGGGAGCTGTTTTTT.

The rearrangement joins TRBV4-2 to TRBJ2-1; possible D gene TRBD2, 6 bases. Trimming stripped 1 base from V and 0 bases from J, with 13 bases between. Looked up from germline, CDR1 is LGHNA and CDR2 is YNFKEQ. This CDR3 has 17 amino acids. Here the CDR3 DNA reads TGTGCCAGCAGCCAAGGCGGGGAGTGGGGCTCCTACAATGAGCAGTTCTTC. It yields the protein CASSQGGEWGSYNEQFF.